The sequence of this T cell receptor (beta chain) was determined in a study of PD-L1 blockade in urothelial cancer. General study results and limits: A pretreatment blood TCR clonality that fell below the median predicted better progression-free and overall survival.

Some clones are missing from TCRdb's copy, which holds only in-frame ones; the method was immunoSEQ multiplex PCR. The sample lists roughly 40,000 clones, roughly four fifths occurring once. This CDR3 is built from 13 residues. CDR1 and CDR2 (germline): LNHDA, SQIVND (reference sequence). The V end lost 1 base, the J end lost 3 bases, and 7 bases lay between the germline ends. On this clone itself: What it recognizes is unknown.

This sample comprised PBMCs, obtained around atezolizumab (anti-PD-L1) treatment. This TCR was sampled from a man between 65 and 85 years old with urothelial cancer. This chain uses TRBV19 with TRBJ2-7; no clear D. CDR3 in amino acids: CASSIAPNYEQYF. CDR3 coding DNA: TGTGCCAGTAGTATAGCCCCCAACTACGAGCAGTACTTC. The variable domain in full, with the rest retrieved from reference TRBV19 and TRBJ2-7, is DGGITQSPKYLFRKEGQNVTLSCEQNLNHDAMYWYRQDPGQGLRLIYYSQIVNDFQKGDIAEGYSVSREKKESFPLTVTSAQKNPTAFYLCASSIAPNYEQYFGPGTRLTVT.